Listed here are 27 T cell receptor beta chains from one sample, sequenced in a study of molecular identifiers for immune sequencing clone quantification. TCRdb itself ran the PCR reads through MiXCR, one entry per CDR3 protein. The sample lists 88,000 or so distinct CDR3 sequences; roughly a fifth were seen once. Sequencing was done on a sample of naive CD8+ T cells from blood, with Jurkat cell RNA spiked in. Indicated subset: FACS-sorted CD8+CD4-CCR7+CD45RA+ naive T cells. These receptors were taken from a human donor in good health. Some libraries in this study had Jurkat cell RNA spiked in.

Concerning this clonotype itself: The CDR3 does not close with the conserved phenylalanine or tryptophan, likely indicating a read error. The chain carries TRBV13 and TRBJ2-3; TRBD2 aligns across 10 bases. Germline V gene lookup returns CDR1 PRHDT and CDR2 FYEKMQ (reference sequence). V gave up 5 bases and J gave up 3 bases; unmatched junction bases: 8. The CDR3 is 16 amino acids. The CDR3 loop reads CASSILLAGYTDTQYL. As DNA, the CDR3 is TGTGCCAGCAGCATACTACTAGCGGGGTATACAGATACGCAGTATCTT.

This clonotype was detected a few times. The chain recombines TRBV20-1 with TRBJ1-1; maybe TRBD1 (6 bases). Germline V CDR1 and CDR2: DFQATT, SNEGSKA (reference sequence). This CDR3 has 19 amino acids. Trimming pared 0 bases from V and 0 bases from J, leaving 23 bases between. The DNA of the CDR3 is TGCAGTGCTAGAGATTTTCAGCGACAGGAGGGGACCATGAACACTGAAGCTTTCTTT. It encodes CSARDFQRQEGTMNTEAFF.

The genes are TRBV29-1 and TRBJ2-7; D is undetermined. The CDR3 sequence is 11 residues long. V was shortened by 5 bases and J by 0 bases, with 5 bases between the two germline ends. CDR1 is SQVTM and CDR2 is ANQGSEA in the germline V gene. In DNA, the CDR3 is TGCAGCGTTATTGTCTCCTACGAGCAGTACTTC. Translating it yields CSVIVSYEQYF.

This chain joins TRBV4-1 and TRBJ2-2; the match to TRBD1 covers 10 bases. This CDR3 contains 16 residues. Unmatched junction bases numbered 5, after V lost 2 bases and J lost 5 bases. The germline V gene encodes CDR1 MGHRA and CDR2 YSYEKL. Here the CDR3 reads CASSQTGQGGTGELFF. The CDR3 nucleotides read TGCGCCAGCAGCCAAACCGGACAGGGGGGAACCGGGGAGCTGTTTTTT.

This clonotype was seen many times. The chain recombines TRBV5-1 with TRBJ2-3; 8 bases are shared with TRBD1. CDR1 SGHRS and CDR2 YFSETQ come from the germline V gene. V was pared by 0 bases and J by 6 bases, with 6 bases of the junction left unmatched. The CDR3 is 15 residues long. In DNA form, the CDR3 reads TGCGCCAGCAGCTTGGCACAGGGGGTAGTCGATACGCAGTATTTT. This encodes CASSLAQGVVDTQYF.

In this sample, this clonotype turned up many times. The CDR3 reads CASSLSGTGGASYNSPLHF. For the CDR3, the DNA is TGTGCCAGCAGCTTAAGCGGGACAGGGGGCGCCTCCTATAATTCACCCCTCCACTTT. The chain has TRBV7-9 and TRBJ1-6, with TRBD1 identical over 12 bases. From germline, CDR1 is SEHNR and CDR2 FQNEAQ (reference sequence). This CDR3 has 19 residues. The junction had 5 bases not matched to a gene; V was cut back by 2 bases and J by 0 bases.

Details on this clonotype: A much larger clone lies a single base off, so this may be a read error. The CDR3 bases are TGCGCCAGCAGCCAAGGTCGCGGGGGGTGGTATGAGCAGTTCTTC. Amino acid sequence: CASSQGRGGWYEQFF. The chain carries TRBV4-3 and TRBJ2-1; TRBD2 matches at 8 bases. CDR3 length: 15 amino acids. Germline lookup yields CDR1 LGHNA and CDR2 YSLEER. V lost 1 base and J lost 8; bases outside the gene matches: 7.

There are a few counts of this clonotype. The V gene is TRBV7-9, the J gene TRBJ2-7; 13 bases fit TRBD2. The junction had 12 bases not matched to a gene; V was cut back by 5 bases and J by 5 bases. Germline CDR1 reads SEHNR; CDR2 reads FQNEAQ (reference sequence). The CDR3 has 17 residues. The CDR3 loop is CASSPGLAGPEGDEQYF. In DNA, the CDR3 is TGTGCCAGCAGCCCGGGACTAGCGGGACCCGAGGGGGACGAGCAGTACTTC.

In DNA form, the CDR3 reads TGTGCCAGTAGCGTCGGGACAGGGGGCACCTACGAGCAGTACTTC. It is translated as CASSVGTGGTYEQYF. This chain joins TRBV19 and TRBJ2-7; 12 bases align to TRBD1. V shed 6 bases and J 2 bases; nucleotides not matched to a gene: 5. This CDR3 contains 15 residues. Germline CDR1 LNHDA, CDR2 SQIVND (reference sequence). The full variable domain, with the rest looked up from reference TRBV19 and TRBJ2-7, is DGGITQSPKYLFRKEGQNVTLSCEQNLNHDAMYWYRQDPGQGLRLIYYSQIVNDFQKGDIAEGYSVSREKKESFPLTVTSAQKNPTAFYLCASSVGTGGTYEQYFGPGTRLTVT.

As for this clonotype: This may stem from a read error, because a much larger clone lies one nucleotide away. The genes are TRBV4-3 and TRBJ1-1; D is possibly TRBD1 (5 bases). CDR3 length: 14 residues. V dropped 0 bases and J dropped 4 bases, with 9 bases sitting between them. Germline-derived CDR1 and CDR2 are LGHNA and YSLEER. The DNA of the CDR3 is TGCGCCAGCAGCCAAGATTGGGGGACCACTGAAGCTTTCTTT. This codes for CASSQDWGTTEAFF.

This clonotype came up a few times. The chain combines TRBV27 with TRBJ1-4; D is perhaps TRBD1 (5 bases). The germline V gene has CDR1 MNHEY and CDR2 SMNVEV (reference sequence). CDR3 length: 16 amino acids. With 2 bases removed from V and 0 bases from J, the gap between germline ends came to 10 bases. DNA of the CDR3: TGTGCCAGCAGTTTAAGGTTGGACACAACTAATGAAAAACTGTTTTTT. Protein product: CASSLRLDTTNEKLFF.

The genes are TRBV5-6 and TRBJ2-5; D is undetermined. Germline V gene sequence: CDR1 SGHDT, CDR2 YYEEEE. The CDR3 sequence is 15 residues long. V was cut by 0 bases and J by 1 base, with 10 bases left in between. CDR3 sequence: CASSLVSAFQETQYF. Here the CDR3 DNA reads TGTGCCAGCAGCTTGGTGTCGGCATTCCAAGAGACCCAGTACTTC.

This clonotype was found a few times. J is TRBJ1-6 and V is TRBV28; D call uncertain. There are 13 residues in the CDR3. Trimming removed 3 bases from V and 14 bases from J, with 14 bases in between. Germline V gene data show CDR1 as MDHEN and CDR2 as SYDVKM. The CDR3 coding sequence is TGTGCCAGCAGTTTCGGCCGGGCGAGGACCCTCCACTTT. It specifies CASSFGRARTLHF.

This clonotype was picked up many times. V gene TRBV4-1 combines with J gene TRBJ2-5, with a tentative D call TRBD1 (6 bases). CDR1 and CDR2 from the germline V gene are MGHRA and YSYEKL. V dropped 4 bases and J dropped 5 bases, with 8 bases sitting between them. The CDR3 length is 12 residues. The CDR3 loop reads CASSPDRETQYF. DNA for the CDR3: TGCGCCAGCAGCCCAGACAGGGAGACCCAGTACTTC.

V and J are TRBV7-2 and TRBJ2-5; possibly TRBD1 or TRBD2 for D (5 bases each). The germline CDR1 and CDR2 sequences are SGHTA and FQGNSA. V lost 1 base, J lost 4 bases, and 16 bases lay in between. The CDR3 contains 16 residues. The CDR3 DNA is TGTGCCAGCAGCTTAGGGTTCATGGGGGTTTCAGAGACCCAGTACTTC. Translation: CASSLGFMGVSETQYF.

Regarding this clonotype: A much larger clone sits a single nucleotide away, making a read error possible. The genes are TRBV30 and TRBJ2-7; D possibly corresponds to TRBD1 (5 bases). Trimming took off 2 bases at V and 0 bases at J, with 8 bases between the two ends. The CDR3 is made up of 13 amino acids. Per germline, CDR1 GTSNPN and CDR2 SVGIG (reference sequence). The CDR3 region has the DNA TGTGCCTGGAGTTGGGGCCTCTCCTACGAGCAGTACGTC. Amino acids: CAWSWGLSYEQYV.

This clonotype was seen many times. The CDR3 is CASSLLTSGFTDTQYF. CDR3 coding DNA: TGTGCCAGCAGCTTACTTACTAGCGGATTCACAGATACGCAGTATTTT. The chain couples TRBV13 to TRBJ2-3; TRBD2 matches 8 bases. The germline gives CDR1 PRHDT, CDR2 FYEKMQ (reference sequence). The CDR3 is 16 amino acids. J gave up 2 bases and V 2 bases, and 6 bases lay outside the gene matches. Combining the CDR3 with reference TRBV13 and TRBJ2-3 gives the whole variable domain AAGVIQSPRHLIKEKRETATLKCYPIPRHDTVYWYQQGPGQDPQFLISFYEKMQSDKGSIPDRFSAQQFSDYHSELNMSSLELGDSALYFCASSLLTSGFTDTQYFGPGTRLTVL.

This clonotype appeared many times. The chain uses TRBV6-5 and TRBJ2-5; 9 nucleotides agree with TRBD2. The CDR3 totals 16 residues. Trimming cost V 0 bases and J 2 bases; bases outside gene matches: 4. Per germline, CDR1 MNHEY and CDR2 SVGAGI. Here the CDR3 DNA reads TGTGCCAGCAGTTACTCCCCTAGCGGGGAGCAAGAGACCCAGTACTTC. Its protein product is CASSYSPSGEQETQYF.

This chain connects TRBV7-9 to TRBJ1-6, with D possibly being TRBD1 (5 bases). Germline lookup yields CDR1 SEHNR and CDR2 FQNEAQ (reference sequence). The CDR3 runs to 14 residues. V was clipped by 6 bases and J by 3 bases, with 9 bases between them. CDR3 bases: TGTGCCAGCAGTGACAGTTACTATAATTCACCCCTCCACTTT. Its translation: CASSDSYYNSPLHF. The whole variable domain, remainder taken from reference TRBV7-9 and TRBJ1-6, is DTGVSQNPRHKITKRGQNVTFRCDPISEHNRLYWYRQTLGQGPEFLTYFQNEAQLEKSRLLSDRFSAERPKGSFSTLEIQRTEQGDSAMYLCASSDSYYNSPLHFGNGTRLTVT.

This clonotype occurred many times. V and J are TRBV14 and TRBJ2-5; the D gene is possibly TRBD2 (7 bases). In germline, CDR1 is SGHDN, CDR2 FVKESK. The CDR3 length is 15 residues. V was shortened by 2 bases and J by 2 bases, with 12 bases between the two germline ends. This CDR3 reads CASSQFAGAQETQYF. In DNA form, the CDR3 reads TGTGCCAGCAGCCAATTTGCGGGGGCTCAAGAGACCCAGTACTTC.

This clonotype was seen many times. The chain employs TRBV4-2 and TRBJ2-1; TRBD2 matches 10 bases. Trimming at V came to 0 bases and at J to 1 base, leaving 3 bases not matched to a gene. There are 17 residues in the CDR3. From germline, CDR1 is LGHNA and CDR2 YNFKEQ. The CDR3 spells CASSQDRAGGSYNEQFF. DNA for the CDR3: TGTGCCAGCAGCCAAGATCGAGCGGGAGGGTCCTACAATGAGCAGTTCTTC.

V gene TRBV28 combines with J gene TRBJ2-5, with a possible D match to TRBD1 (6 bases). From germline, CDR1 is MDHEN and CDR2 SYDVKM. The CDR3 consists of 16 residues. Trimming shortened V by 1 base and J by 5 bases, and 17 bases separated the two germline ends. The CDR3 DNA follows: TGTGCCAGCAGTTTATCACCTTTGGGGGCCCAGGAGACCCAGTACTTC. Residues: CASSLSPLGAQETQYF.

This clonotype was recorded many times. An end of the junction differs from the germline gene, which may be a read error. The genes are TRBV5-4 and TRBJ2-1; no definite D call. This CDR3 spans 11 amino acids. Germline V gene sequence: CDR1 SGHNT, CDR2 YYREEE (reference sequence). This CDR3 is CASSSNNEQFF. The CDR3 coding sequence is TGTGCCAGCAGCTCCAACAATGAGCAGTTCTTC.

This chain joins TRBV27 and TRBJ2-2; no firm D call. The CDR3 contains 12 residues. V shed 6 bases and J shed 9 bases, with 11 bases lying between them. CDR1 MNHEY and CDR2 SMNVEV come from the germline V gene (reference sequence). The CDR3: CASRVGARELFF. In nucleotides, the CDR3 is TGTGCCAGCAGGGTAGGAGCCAGGGAGCTGTTTTTT.

In its sample, this clonotype was seen many times. The chain carries TRBV6-5 and TRBJ1-5; D gene uncertain. Trimming stripped 4 bases from V and 5 bases from J, with 9 bases between. Per germline, CDR1 MNHEY and CDR2 SVGAGI. The CDR3 is 13 amino acids. The chain's CDR3 is CASSSRSYQPQHF. The DNA of the CDR3 is TGTGCCAGCAGTTCCCGAAGCTATCAGCCCCAGCATTTT.

This clonotype was observed at least ten times. V is TRBV20-1 and J is TRBJ2-7, with 7 bases that match TRBD1. V shed 0 bases, J shed 3 bases, and the junction held 2 bases outside the gene matches. CDR3 length: 13 residues. Germline V lookup: CDR1 DFQATT, CDR2 SNEGSKA (reference sequence). The CDR3 nucleotides read TGCAGTGCTAGAGATGACAGGGACTACGAGCAGTACTTC. Translation: CSARDDRDYEQYF.

This clonotype showed up many times. This CDR3 is CSADLQTSGGQETQYF. In DNA form, the CDR3 reads TGCAGTGCCGATCTCCAGACTAGCGGGGGCCAAGAGACCCAGTACTTC. The chain uses TRBV20-1 and TRBJ2-5; 12 nucleotides match TRBD2. The CDR3 runs 16 residues. The V segment lost 6 bases and the J segment 1 base; nucleotides outside the gene matches: 9. Germline V gene sequence: CDR1 DFQATT, CDR2 SNEGSKA (reference sequence).